One sample yielded the 7 T cell receptor beta chains listed below, sequenced in a study of beta chain features in type 1 diabetes. The isolated RNA, all of it, was reverse transcribed, so expressed TCRB transcripts were what got sequenced. The method was immunoSEQ multiplex PCR; TCRdb's version includes in-frame clones alone and lacks a portion of them. The data contain approximately 140,000 clones, approximately 9% of them singletons. No cognate antigen is known for these TCRs. Study results and caveats: When Type 1 diabetes patients were examined, their TCRB CDR3s proved moderately but significantly shorter in all four CD4+ subsets.

The sequenced sample was central memory CD4+ T cells from blood. The receptor set was obtained from a man in his thirties or forties with type 1 diabetes.

This clone was counted a few times. This chain uses TRBV5-1 with TRBJ2-6; D is unclear. From germline, CDR1 is SGHRS and CDR2 YFSETQ. Trimming shortened V by 0 bases and J by 11 bases, and 9 bases separated the two germline ends. This CDR3 comprises 13 residues. CDR3 residues: CASSLGTSHVLTF. CDR3 in DNA: TGCGCCAGCAGCTTGGGAACGAGCCACGTCCTGACTTTC.

This clone was counted only a few times. The chain is built from TRBV2 and TRBJ2-7, with TRBD1 matching 9 bases. V was pared by 9 bases and J by 6 bases, with 15 bases of the junction left unmatched. The CDR3 has 15 amino acids. Germline V gene lookup returns CDR1 SNHLY and CDR2 FYNNEI. The CDR3 bases are TGTGCCAGTCGGAAACCGGGGACAGGGACTCCCGAGCAGTACTTC. Translating gives CASRKPGTGTPEQYF.

The chain has TRBV28 and TRBJ1-5, with D tentatively TRBD1 (5 bases). The CDR3 runs to 12 residues. Trimming cost V 3 bases and J 9 bases, with 9 bases left between them. Germline-derived CDR1 and CDR2 are MDHEN and SYDVKM. The CDR3 DNA sequence: TGTGCCAGCAGTTTGGGGGGTTGGCCCCAGCATTTT. Amino acid sequence: CASSLGGWPQHF.

The chain joins TRBV18 to TRBJ1-5; TRBD1 might be the D (6 bases). Germline CDR1 KGHSH, CDR2 LQKENI. V lost 2 bases to trimming and J lost 1 base, with 9 bases between them. The CDR3 extends over 15 amino acids. The CDR3 DNA is TGTGCCAGCTCACCAGAGGGGGGGAGCAATCAGCCCCAGCATTTT. Translating it yields CASSPEGGSNQPQHF.

The chain combines TRBV2 with TRBJ2-1; weak D call: TRBD1 (6 bases). Trimming removed 1 base at V and 8 bases at J, with 6 bases between. CDR3 size: 12 residues. In germline, CDR1 is SNHLY, CDR2 FYNNEI. CDR3 nucleotide sequence: TGTGCCAGCAGTGAAGAGGGGGATGAGCAGTTCTTC. Amino acids: CASSEEGDEQFF.

This CDR3 is CASSATLAEETQYF. The CDR3 region has the DNA TGTGCCAGCAGCGCCACTCTCGCGGAGGAGACCCAGTACTTC. The chain recombines TRBV9 with TRBJ2-5; D is unresolved. The V end was cut by 3 bases, the J end by 5 bases, with 14 bases between. The CDR3 has 14 amino acids. Germline assignment: CDR1 SGDLS and CDR2 YYNGEE.

The V and J genes are TRBV2 and TRBJ1-4; 9 nucleotides match TRBD1. Trimming removed 7 bases from V and 6 bases from J; junction bases left unmatched: 9. Germline loops: CDR1 SNHLY, CDR2 FYNNEI. The CDR3 spans 15 residues. This CDR3 is CASTKQGARDEKLFF. Here the CDR3 DNA reads TGTGCCAGCACTAAACAGGGGGCAAGAGATGAAAAACTGTTTTTT. Full variable domain (missing parts from reference TRBV2 and TRBJ1-4): EPEVTQTPSHQVTQMGQEVILRCVPISNHLYFYWYRQILGQKVEFLVSFYNNEISEKSEIFDDQFSVERPDGSNFTLKIRSTKLEDSAMYFCASTKQGARDEKLFFGSGTQLSVL.